This TCR beta chain was sequenced during a study of OX40 agonist ivuxolimab in advanced cancers. The protocol was immunoSEQ multiplex PCR, while the TCRdb copy is restricted to in-frame clones and leaves out a portion. Altogether around 17,000 clones are present, roughly 92% being singletons, with the ten largest covering roughly 7.2%. The CDR3 length is 13 residues. CDR1 SGHNT and CDR2 YENEEA come from the germline V gene. The V end was cut by 4 bases, the J end by 8 bases, with 14 bases between. The sequences come from CD4+ or CD8+ T cells sorted from blood, collected in a trial of the OX40 agonist ivuxolimab. The chain is built from TRBV11-3 and TRBJ1-1; weak D call: TRBD1 (6 bases). This receptor was obtained from an adult with an advanced solid tumor such as melanoma, head and neck, liver or kidney cancer. Here the CDR3 reads CASSYSGTREAFF. For the CDR3, the DNA is TGTGCCAGCAGCTACTCCGGGACACGCGAAGCTTTCTTT.